The 7 T cell receptor beta chains below all came from one sample that was sequenced in a study of OX40 agonist ivuxolimab in advanced cancers. Data came from immunoSEQ multiplex PCR; TCRdb stores just in-frame clones and leaves some out. The sample lists some 44,000 clones, approximately 80% occurring once. Sequencing was performed on CD4+ or CD8+ T cells sorted from blood, taken in a trial of the OX40 agonist ivuxolimab. The receptors were sampled from an adult with an advanced solid tumor such as melanoma, head and neck, liver or kidney cancer.

This chain links TRBV4-2 with TRBJ2-5; TRBD2 aligns across 7 bases. Germline CDR1 is LGHNA and CDR2 is YNFKEQ. The CDR3 consists of 17 residues. The trim removed 0 bases at V and 5 bases at J, leaving 12 bases unmatched. The CDR3 sequence is CASSQEVFAGVGETQYF. The CDR3 coding sequence is TGTGCCAGCAGCCAAGAAGTATTCGCGGGAGTGGGGGAGACCCAGTACTTC.

The V gene is TRBV6-5, the J gene TRBJ1-1; D possibly corresponds to TRBD1 (5 bases). Germline loops: CDR1 MNHEY, CDR2 SVGAGI. The CDR3 has 14 amino acids. V shed 2 bases and J shed 7 bases, with 14 bases lying between them. The CDR3 region is CASSYEQESLEAFF. As DNA, the CDR3 is TGTGCCAGCAGTTACGAACAGGAGTCTCTTGAAGCTTTCTTT.

This chain joins TRBV19 and TRBJ1-4; 7 bases are a match to TRBD1. V was clipped by 3 bases and J by 8 bases; unmatched bases: 6. Per the germline V gene, CDR1 is LNHDA and CDR2 is SQIVND (reference sequence). This CDR3 contains 14 residues. The CDR3: CASSMDRSREKLFF. The CDR3 bases are TGTGCCAGTAGTATGGACAGGTCTCGGGAAAAACTGTTTTTT.

In its sample, this clone was seen a few times. The chain employs TRBV21-1 and TRBJ2-5. TRBV21-1 represents a pseudogene. The length of the CDR3 is 17 residues. The CDR3: CASSKALPGRVEETQYF. The CDR3 DNA reads as TGTGCCAGCAGCAAAGCGCTCCCAGGGAGAGTGGAAGAGACCCAGTACTTC.

The V call is TRBV15, the J call TRBJ2-7; 8 positions match TRBD1. CDR1 LNHNV and CDR2 YYDKDF come from the germline V gene (reference sequence). The CDR3 extends over 15 amino acids. Trimming took 0 bases from V and 5 from J; bases not matched to a gene: 6. The CDR3 DNA sequence: TGTGCCACCAGCAGAGACGGACAGGGTAGCGACGAGCAGTACTTC. It yields the protein CATSRDGQGSDEQYF.

The V call is TRBV5-6, the J call TRBJ1-3; no firm D call. Germline V gives CDR1 SGHDT, CDR2 YYEEEE. V lost 2 bases to trimming and J lost 0 bases, with 12 bases between them. This CDR3 comprises 16 residues. The chain's CDR3 is CASSFRGRSSGNTIYF. CDR3 coding DNA: TGTGCCAGCAGCTTTCGGGGTCGGAGCTCTGGAAACACCATATATTTT.

Note on this clone: At one end, the junction sequence differs from germline, possibly due to a read error. V gene TRBV7-7 combines with J gene TRBJ2-5, with a weak D call TRBD2 (6 bases). Germline CDR1 SSHAT, CDR2 FNYEAQ (reference sequence). CDR3 length: 13 amino acids. The CDR3 protein is CASSLGTQGTQYF. The CDR3 DNA follows: TGTGCTAGCAGCTTAGGGACTCAGGGGACCCAGTACTTC.